One sample yielded the 2 T cell receptor beta chains listed below, sequenced in a study of beta chain features in type 1 diabetes. Every isolated RNA sample was fully reverse transcribed, so sequencing captured expressed TCRB transcripts. Sequenced by immunoSEQ multiplex PCR; TCRdb stores in-frame clones only, minus some. The profile shows 350,000 to 450,000 clones, over 11% of them singletons. The source material was naive CD4+ T cells from blood. Source of these receptors: a man between 25 and 39 years old in good health.

This clone was counted between two and nine times. The genes are TRBV9 and TRBJ2-4, with 11 positions matching TRBD2. The CDR3 is 16 residues long. Germline assignment: CDR1 SGDLS and CDR2 YYNGEE. V gave up 3 bases and J gave up 0 bases; unmatched junction bases: 2. CDR3: CASSEGLAGAKNIQYF. The CDR3 nucleotides read TGTGCCAGCAGCGAAGGACTAGCGGGAGCCAAAAACATTCAGTACTTC.

The gene calls are TRBV30 and TRBJ2-1, with 9 bases identical to TRBD2. CDR1 GTSNPN and CDR2 SVGIG come from the germline V gene (reference sequence). This CDR3 region has 14 residues. V shed 2 bases and J 7 bases; nucleotides not matched to a gene: 6. The CDR3 DNA reads as TGTGCCTGGAGTACCCATAGCGGGAGTAATGAGCAGTTCTTC. Amino acid sequence: CAWSTHSGSNEQFF.